This T cell receptor beta chain was recovered during a study of cytomegalovirus exposure and HLA in healthy donors (dated by TCRdb to 2016 to 2017). For context, the study as a whole: According to an earlier analysis of around 600 of the donors, about 170 million T cells yielded over 100 million unique TCR beta sequences and 276 Gb of sequence data. Around 330 gigabases of sequencing data and tens of millions of unique TCR sequences made up an early release that covered nearly 650 HLA-typed donors. The genetic ancestry cluster associated with self-reported Caucasian donors included about four fifths of the 398 genotyped donors. The study aimed to test whether cataloging public T cell receptors could reveal signatures of past pathogen exposure. The study used immunosequencing to profile the T cell repertoires of 666 subjects and linked those repertoires to cytomegalovirus serostatus. Besides the first cohort of about 730 subjects, a separate validation cohort made up of 90 to 150 different subjects was used. To predict cytomegalovirus infection status, the study brought together high-throughput TCR immunosequencing, statistical association of individual TCRs with disease status, and machine learning. To study patterns of TCR occurrence, a later analysis re-analyzed previously published TCR beta repertoires from 550 to 800 donors and added high-resolution HLA genotyping. Rather than drawing on any new phenotypic data, the later analysis identified candidate immune exposures from TCR beta sequences and the way those sequences occurred across donors. An earlier analysis of 587 of the donors applied high-throughput TCR beta sequencing to assess whether each TCR beta V gene segment acted as functional or pseudogenic. Alongside the repertoire data, information on donor age, sex, ethnicity and CMV serostatus was compiled. A later genetic analysis took genome-wide SNP genotypes for about 55% of the 666 donors and used that subset as a discovery cohort. Every repertoire in the discovery cohort had been generated on one and the same sequencing platform. HLA typing covered class I and class II loci at four-digit resolution. Typing coverage varied by locus: roughly 620-630 donors for A, B, C, DRB1 and DQB1; roughly 520 for DQA1; about 600 for DPA1; roughly 450 for DPB1. A handful of DR-DQ haplotypes were handled as single units for association and clustering because linkage in the cohort was strong. Across approximately 400 genotyped donors of the cohort, an average of about 240,000 unique TCR beta nucleotide sequences per donor were sequenced, and 15% to 20% of those sequences were non-productive. Results and caveats for the whole study, not just this receptor: A few of the identified cytomegalovirus-associated TCR beta chains were confirmed in vitro to be specific for cytomegalovirus antigens. Most CMV-associated TCR beta chains appeared to be HLA-restricted in a later analysis, and the HLA associations seemed to be driven largely by CMV exposure. Because HLA typing was unavailable for some donors at each locus, only the typed subset was used in association tests. Several of the top co-occurrence clusters appeared to be linked to parvovirus B19, influenza, CMV and Epstein-Barr virus, according to a later analysis. Because counts were too low, more than 15 rarely observed V segments, including chromosome 9 orphons, were left out of the earlier analysis of several hundred of the donors. According to a later analysis, TCR association rates differed among HLA loci, with DRB1 alleles showing the most associated TCRs and HLA-C alleles showing the fewest. The classifier was reported to diagnose cytomegalovirus status with high specificity and sensitivity in both the original and validation cohorts. In a later analysis, HLA-associated TCR beta chains showed more clonal expansion and lower generation probabilities than non-associated chains that were equally common. Linkage disequilibrium might explain the correlated functional status among segregating V segments, but an unknown experimental factor could not be ruled out. Specific HLA alleles were associated with 15,000 to 20,000 TCR beta sequences at a false discovery rate of 0.05 in a later analysis. The sequencing pipeline was judged likely to have produced a cluster of highly shared sequence variants as a technical artifact. Because the 87-base-pair reads could not distinguish some IMGT-functional V segments, including TRBV6-2 and TRBV6-3, those segments were excluded. A total of about 150 TCR beta chains were listed by the study as associated with cytomegalovirus. An association between a missense DCLRE1C variant and V-gene and J-gene trimming of TCR beta chains was found in a later genetic analysis and replicated in an independent cohort. Most TCR sequences were observed very rarely across donors, whereas some public TCRs were present in many individuals. A further reported finding was that TCR beta sequences accurately predicted the HLA-A and HLA-B alleles for most subjects in the first cohort. Only TCR beta chains were sequenced in this cohort, and the absence of alpha or paired-chain data limited detectable features. In a later genetic analysis, fewer N-insertions in productive TCRs were reported among donors in an Asian-associated ancestry cluster than the roughly 700-donor mean. Roughly uniform sequencing depth across donors was assumed in presence/absence analyses, although this assumption may not hold. The authors suggested that the approach could potentially be generalized to other disease states and immunological phenotypes. The only immune exposure information available for the cohort was CMV serostatus. In an earlier analysis of a few hundred of the donors, most TCR beta V segments were observed in productive rearrangements about 87% or about 30% of the time, broadly matching IMGT annotations. Assigning TCR associations to individual alleles was difficult when HLA alleles, especially DR and DQ, strongly co-occurred.

The germline V gene sets CDR1 to SNHLY and CDR2 to FYNNEI. V lost 4 bases and J lost 2 bases; the stretch between them is 11 bases long. From the cysteine up to the phenylalanine, the CDR3 has a length of 14 residues. Only the CDR3 DNA is retained, 42 bases long and in frame from the first base. A single count supports this clone. Its antigen specificity is not known. Base qualities are not at hand, and no much larger clone is one base apart. The cohort was made up of roughly 670 healthy bone marrow donors. Cohort members were all nominally healthy when sampled, although unrecorded immune exposures were likely present. The donor was CMV seronegative and belonged to the group of over 300 seronegative cohort members. Each donor provided a peripheral blood sample, and peripheral blood mononuclear cells were used for TCR beta sequencing. Genomic DNA extraction from the blood cell samples was performed with the Qiagen DNeasy Blood Extraction Kit.

Libraries were constructed by the immunoSEQ multiplex PCR assay. For the multiplex PCR, a mixture combining 60 forward primers for TCR Vbeta segments and 13 reverse primers for TCR Jbeta segments was used. The CDR3 region of rearranged TCR beta genes was amplified from genomic DNA by a multiplex PCR assay. The amplified TCR beta libraries were sequenced on the Illumina HiSeq System as 87-base-pair reads. Under the source paper's analysis protocol: In a later analysis, 80 million or so unique TCR beta chains were counted across the roughly 610 repertoires, and roughly 11 million of these chains were shared by at least two donors. Raw reads were error-corrected and collapsed into unique sequences by a nearest-neighbor algorithm in which closely related sequences were merged to remove PCR and sequencing errors. V, D and J gene segments were assigned by aligning CDR3 sequences to IMGT reference sequences. For a sequence to be retained, a match of at least six nucleotides was required to both a V gene segment and a J gene segment. Rearrangements were classified as productive when the CDR3 lacked stop codons and remained in frame with V and J, and all other rearrangements were classified as non-productive. Following IMGT convention, CDR3 was defined as the stretch from the second conserved V-encoded cysteine up to the conserved J-encoded phenylalanine. Sequences without an unambiguous match to a single V gene segment were excluded from the earlier analysis of 450 to 750 of the donors. An earlier analysis of 587 of the donors called V segments functional above 56.7% productive rearrangements and segregating when the between-donor standard deviation exceeded 5%. A statistical classification framework was developed to diagnose cytomegalovirus status using the catalog of TCR beta chain sequences. A later analysis assigned V and J genes by comparing TCR nucleotide sequences with IMGT/GENE-DB human TR gene sequences. In a later analysis, CDR3 sequences and most-parsimonious VDJ recombination scenarios were assigned using the TCRdist pipeline. In a later analysis, each TCR beta chain was defined by its CDR3 amino acid sequence together with its V-gene family, and reads without a unique V-gene family were excluded. A later analysis removed several hundred highly shared, low-generation-probability nucleotide sequences to deal with suspected cross-contamination and a sequencing artifact. In a later analysis, a clonal expansion index was calculated for each public chain from normalized within-repertoire ranks of inferred template counts. In a later analysis, generation probabilities were computed using a VDJ recombination model fitted to out-of-frame rearrangements, and the results were checked against IGoR. A later analysis scored TCR-TCR, TCR-HLA and TCR-CMV co-occurrence with hypergeometric tests, applying a repertoire-size bias correction to TCR pairs. In a later analysis, false discovery rates were estimated by permuting HLA or CMV assignments 20 times. In a later analysis, co-occurring TCRs were grouped with DBSCAN, and TCRdist sequence similarity was added when clustering was performed within HLA-allele-positive subsets. Repertoires with fewer than 30,000 or more than 120,000 public chains, plus five repertoires with anomalous nucleotide sharing, were excluded from co-occurrence clustering. TCRdb stores this immuneACCESS table with in-frame sequences only. Part of the clones is absent; in the studies checked, under half of the shortfall reflects unresolved V genes, and no reason is known for the rest. V, J and clone size are those of that table, while D and trimming were read from the DNA. This sample is represented by about 120,000 clones; 73% of them were singletons. Around 4% of the sample rests with the top ten.

Source material: PBMCs. Recombination connected TRBV2 to TRBJ1-2; no D segment can be confidently identified. This TCR was recovered from a woman aged 35 to 49 in good health and CMV-seronegative. The nucleotide sequence reads TGTGCCAGCAGTGGCAGGTGGAAAAACTATGGCTACACCTTC. The translation is CASSGRWKNYGYTF.